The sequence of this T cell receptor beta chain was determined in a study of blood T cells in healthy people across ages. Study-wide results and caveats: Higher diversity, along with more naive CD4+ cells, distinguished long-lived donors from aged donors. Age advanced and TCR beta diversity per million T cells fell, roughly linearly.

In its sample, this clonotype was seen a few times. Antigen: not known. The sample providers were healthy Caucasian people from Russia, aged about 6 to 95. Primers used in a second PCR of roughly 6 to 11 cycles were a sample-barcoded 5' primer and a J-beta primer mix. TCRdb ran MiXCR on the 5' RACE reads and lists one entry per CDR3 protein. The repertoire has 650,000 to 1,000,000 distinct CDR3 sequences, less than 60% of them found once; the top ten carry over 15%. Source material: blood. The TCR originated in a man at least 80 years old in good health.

In DNA form, the CDR3 reads TGTGCCAGCAGCTCGAGACTAGCTAGACCCTACAATGAGCAGTTCTTC. This translates into CASSSRLARPYNEQFF. V and J are TRBV11-2 and TRBJ2-1; the match to TRBD2 covers 7 bases. Germline trimming cut 4 bases from V and 2 bases from J; bases unmatched to any gene: 8. Germline V gene data show CDR1 as SGHAT and CDR2 as FQNNGV. The CDR3 covers 16 residues.